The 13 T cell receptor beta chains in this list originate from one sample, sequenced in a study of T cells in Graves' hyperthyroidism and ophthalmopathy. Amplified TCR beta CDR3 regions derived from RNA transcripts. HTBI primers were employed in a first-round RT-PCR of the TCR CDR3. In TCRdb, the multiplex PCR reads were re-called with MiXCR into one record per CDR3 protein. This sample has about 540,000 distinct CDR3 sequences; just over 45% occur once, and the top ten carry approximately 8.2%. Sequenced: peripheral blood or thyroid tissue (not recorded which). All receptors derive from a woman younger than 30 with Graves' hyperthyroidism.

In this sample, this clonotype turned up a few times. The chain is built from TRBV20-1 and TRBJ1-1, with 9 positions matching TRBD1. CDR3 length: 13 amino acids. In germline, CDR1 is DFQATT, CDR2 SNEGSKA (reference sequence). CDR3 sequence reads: CSRGTGRNTEAFF. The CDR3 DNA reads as TGCAGCAGGGGGACAGGGCGGAACACTGAAGCTTTCTTT.

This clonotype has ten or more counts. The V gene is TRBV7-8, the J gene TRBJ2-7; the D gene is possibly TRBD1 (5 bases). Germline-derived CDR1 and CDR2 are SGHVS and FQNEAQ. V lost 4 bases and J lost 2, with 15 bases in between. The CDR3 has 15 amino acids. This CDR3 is CASSSTPRGTYEQYF. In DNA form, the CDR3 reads TGTGCCAGCAGCTCAACGCCTAGGGGTACCTACGAGCAGTACTTC.

The chain's CDR3 is CASSSNLADSYGYTF. The CDR3 region has the DNA TGTGCCAGCAGTTCAAATCTGGCAGACTCCTATGGCTACACCTTC. The rearrangement links TRBV25-1 to TRBJ1-2; D not resolved. Germline assignment: CDR1 MGHDK and CDR2 SYGVNS. Between the trimmed V and J ends, which lost 5 bases and 4 bases, there was a span of 17 bases. CDR3 length: 15 amino acids.

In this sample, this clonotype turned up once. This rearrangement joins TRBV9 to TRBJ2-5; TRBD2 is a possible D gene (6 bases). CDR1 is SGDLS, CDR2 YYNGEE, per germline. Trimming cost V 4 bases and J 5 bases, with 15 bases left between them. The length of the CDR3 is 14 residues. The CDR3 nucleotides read TGTGCCAGCAGCTTCCCAAGCGGGTTTGAGACCCAGTACTTC. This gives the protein CASSFPSGFETQYF.

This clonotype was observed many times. CDR3 DNA: TGTGCCAGCAGTGAAGGAACAGCTATTTGGTCTGGAAACACCATATATTTT. Residues: CASSEGTAIWSGNTIYF. V and J are TRBV2 and TRBJ1-3, with D hard to call. CDR1 SNHLY and CDR2 FYNNEI come from the germline V gene. Trimming pared 1 base from V and 1 base from J, leaving 14 bases between. This CDR3 has 17 amino acids.

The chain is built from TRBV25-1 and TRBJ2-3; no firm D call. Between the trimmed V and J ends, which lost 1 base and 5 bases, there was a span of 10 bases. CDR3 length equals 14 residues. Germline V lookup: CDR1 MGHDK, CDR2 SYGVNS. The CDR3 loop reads CASSEFRVGDTQYF. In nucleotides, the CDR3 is TGTGCCAGCAGTGAATTTAGGGTTGGAGATACGCAGTATTTT.

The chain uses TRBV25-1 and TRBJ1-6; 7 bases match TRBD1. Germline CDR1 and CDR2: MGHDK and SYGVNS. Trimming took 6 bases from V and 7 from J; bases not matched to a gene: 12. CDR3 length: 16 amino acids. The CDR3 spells CASSPLGDSRNSPLHF. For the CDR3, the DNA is TGTGCCAGCAGCCCCCTAGGGGACAGCCGAAATTCACCCCTCCACTTT.

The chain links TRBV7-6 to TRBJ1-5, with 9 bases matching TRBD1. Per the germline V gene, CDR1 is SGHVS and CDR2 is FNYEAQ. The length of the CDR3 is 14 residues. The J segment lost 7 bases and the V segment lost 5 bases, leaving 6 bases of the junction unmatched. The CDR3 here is CASSPTGGWQPQHF. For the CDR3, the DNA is TGTGCCAGCAGCCCCACAGGGGGCTGGCAGCCCCAGCATTTT.

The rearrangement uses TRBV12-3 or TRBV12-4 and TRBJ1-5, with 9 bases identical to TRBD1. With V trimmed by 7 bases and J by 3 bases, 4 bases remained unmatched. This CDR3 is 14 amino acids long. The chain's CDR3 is CASKRDRANQPQHF. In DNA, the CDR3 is TGTGCCAGCAAGCGGGACAGGGCCAATCAGCCCCAGCATTTT.

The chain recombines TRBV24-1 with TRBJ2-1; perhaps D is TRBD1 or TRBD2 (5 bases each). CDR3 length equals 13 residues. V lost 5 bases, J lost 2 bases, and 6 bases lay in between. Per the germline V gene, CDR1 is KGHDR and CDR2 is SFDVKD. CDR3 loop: CATSAGPYNEQFF. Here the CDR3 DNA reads TGTGCCACCAGTGCGGGACCCTACAATGAGCAGTTCTTC.

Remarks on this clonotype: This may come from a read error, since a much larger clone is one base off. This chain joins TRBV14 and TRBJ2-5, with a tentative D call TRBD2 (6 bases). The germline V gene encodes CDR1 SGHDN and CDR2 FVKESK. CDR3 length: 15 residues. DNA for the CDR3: TGTGCCAGCAGCCCCCCTTCGCGGGGAGGAGAGGCCCAGTACTTC. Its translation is CASSPPSRGGEAQYF.

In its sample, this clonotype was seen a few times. CDR3 protein: CASSKGHQETQYF. As DNA, the CDR3 is TGTGCCAGTAGTAAGGGACATCAAGAGACCCAGTACTTC. J is TRBJ2-5 and V is TRBV19; D perhaps matches TRBD1 (6 bases). CDR1 is LNHDA and CDR2 is SQIVND in the germline V gene (reference sequence). The CDR3 has 13 amino acids. Between the trimmed V and J ends, which lost 4 bases and 2 bases, there was a span of 8 bases.

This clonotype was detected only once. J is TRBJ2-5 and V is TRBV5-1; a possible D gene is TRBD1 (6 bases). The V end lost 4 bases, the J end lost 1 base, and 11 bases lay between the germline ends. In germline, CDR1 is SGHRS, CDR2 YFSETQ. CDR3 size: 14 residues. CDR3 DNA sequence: TGCGCCAGCAGCGGAGTGGGGGCCCAAGAGACCCAGTACTTC. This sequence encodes CASSGVGAQETQYF.